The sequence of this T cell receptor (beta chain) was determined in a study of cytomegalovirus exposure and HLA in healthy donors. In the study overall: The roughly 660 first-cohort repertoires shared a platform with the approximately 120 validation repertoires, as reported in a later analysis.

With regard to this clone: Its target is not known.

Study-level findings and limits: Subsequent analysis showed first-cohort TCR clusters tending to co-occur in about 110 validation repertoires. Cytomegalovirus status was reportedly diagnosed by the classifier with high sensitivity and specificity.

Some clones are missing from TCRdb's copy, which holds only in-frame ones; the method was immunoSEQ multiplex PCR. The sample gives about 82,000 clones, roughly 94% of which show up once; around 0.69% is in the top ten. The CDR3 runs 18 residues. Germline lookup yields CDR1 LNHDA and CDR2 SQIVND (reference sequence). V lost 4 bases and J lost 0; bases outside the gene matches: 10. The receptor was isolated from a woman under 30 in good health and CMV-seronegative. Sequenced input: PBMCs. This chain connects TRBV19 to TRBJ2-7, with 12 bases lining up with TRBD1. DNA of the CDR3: TGTGCCAGTAGTACGTCGACCGGGACAGGGGGCTACTCCTACGAGCAGTACTTC. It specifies CASSTSTGTGGYSYEQYF.